Following are 16 T cell receptor beta chains from one sample sequenced in a study of T cell repertoires in cytomegalovirus infection. These receptors have no identified antigens. TCRdb recomputed calls from the reads with MiXCR, one row per CDR3 protein. The sample lists around 58,000 distinct CDR3 sequences; roughly a fifth were seen once. The sequencing used CD8+ T cells from cultured PBMCs, collected from culture after CMV antigen stimulation. These receptors were obtained from a human donor in good health (CMV status not recorded). Some clones in this sample may be carry-over from other donors' samples.

CDR3 sequence: CASTAIGLGTDYGYTF. In DNA, the CDR3 is TGTGCCAGCACCGCTATCGGGCTCGGGACAGACTATGGCTACACCTTC. The rearrangement joins TRBV6-2 or TRBV6-3 to TRBJ1-2; 7 positions match TRBD1. With V trimmed by 7 bases and J by 3 bases, 14 bases remained unmatched. Germline V CDR1 and CDR2: MNHEY, SVGEGT. CDR3 size: 16 residues.

J is TRBJ2-7 and V is TRBV27, with D hard to call. This CDR3 is 16 amino acids long. Looked up from germline, CDR1 is MNHEY and CDR2 is SMNVEV (reference sequence). V was shortened by 5 bases and J by 6 bases, with 23 bases between the two germline ends. Here the CDR3 DNA reads TGTGCCAGCAGTCCTGCTCCTTCCGGGCAAAGCTCCGAGCAGTACTTC. Translating gives CASSPAPSGQSSEQYF.

There are a few counts of this clonotype. The chain recombines TRBV7-8 with TRBJ1-4, with 11 bases that match TRBD1. Per the germline V gene, CDR1 is SGHVS and CDR2 is FQNEAQ. This CDR3 region has 19 residues. Germline trimming cut 1 base from V and 6 bases from J; bases unmatched to any gene: 13. CDR3 sequence (DNA): TGTGCCAGCAGCTTAGATTTCATGGGACAGGGGGTAGGAGATGAAAAACTGTTTTTT. Its protein product is CASSLDFMGQGVGDEKLFF.

The chain has TRBV7-2 and TRBJ2-7; 12 bases line up with TRBD2. J was trimmed by 5 bases and V by 6 bases; bases with no gene match: 5. This CDR3 contains 14 residues. Germline CDR1 SGHTA, CDR2 FQGNSA. The CDR3, as DNA: TGTGCCAGCAGTTCTAGCGGGGGGGTCCACGAGCAGTACTTC. This codes for CASSSSGGVHEQYF.

The chain employs TRBV19 and TRBJ1-1; 7 nucleotides agree with TRBD1. CDR1 and CDR2 from the germline V gene are LNHDA and SQIVND (reference sequence). This CDR3 comprises 13 residues. J gave up 5 bases and V 5 bases, and 5 bases lay outside the gene matches. The CDR3 sequence is CASSFPTGTEAFF. CDR3 DNA: TGTGCCAGTAGTTTCCCGACAGGGACTGAAGCTTTCTTT.

V and J are TRBV27 and TRBJ1-2, with D unresolved. Per the germline V gene, CDR1 is MNHEY and CDR2 is SMNVEV (reference sequence). V lost 4 bases and J lost 5, with 17 bases in between. There are 15 residues in the CDR3. DNA for the CDR3: TGTGCCAGCAGTTCGGTGCCGGGGAACGAATATGGCTACACCTTC. Translation gives CASSSVPGNEYGYTF.

There are a few counts of this clonotype. This chain joins TRBV12-5 and TRBJ2-1; TRBD1 aligns across 10 bases. The CDR3 has 16 amino acids. Looked up from germline, CDR1 is LGHNT and CDR2 is FRNRAP. Trimming at V came to 4 bases and at J to 6 bases, leaving 9 bases not matched to a gene. The CDR3 DNA reads as TGTGCTAGTGGTTACGCCGGGACAGGGGACAGCAATGAGCAGTTCTTC. Its translation: CASGYAGTGDSNEQFF.

The chain joins TRBV12-3 or TRBV12-4 to TRBJ1-2; D is ambiguous. The V gene lost 7 bases and the J gene lost 1 base, with 10 bases spanning the gap. The CDR3 is made up of 13 amino acids. In nucleotides, the CDR3 is TGTGCCAGCAAGCCCGCCGGTAACTATGGCTACACCTTC. Translating gives CASKPAGNYGYTF.

The CDR3 DNA reads as TGTGCCAGCAGTACGCGGGACAGGGCTTCACCCCTCCACTTT. Translating gives CASSTRDRASPLHF. This chain links TRBV12-3 or TRBV12-4 with TRBJ1-6; the match to TRBD1 covers 9 bases. This CDR3 is 14 amino acids long. V gave up 5 bases and J gave up 9 bases; unmatched junction bases: 5.

This clonotype showed up just a few times. The rearrangement uses TRBV7-9 and TRBJ2-7, with 7 bases identical to TRBD1. Losses at the gene ends were 5 bases for V and 2 bases for J; bases not matched to a gene: 12. Germline assignment: CDR1 SEHNR and CDR2 FQNEAQ (reference sequence). This CDR3 has 16 amino acids. In DNA, the CDR3 is TGTGCCAGCAGCGTAAGTCCGGGACAGCGACCCTACGAGCAGTACTTC. Translation gives CASSVSPGQRPYEQYF.

The chain uses TRBV7-2 and TRBJ2-1; 7 bases align to TRBD1. The CDR3 has 14 residues. The V gene end was trimmed by 5 bases and the J gene end by 9 bases; junction bases not matched to a gene: 10. Looked up from germline, CDR1 is SGHTA and CDR2 is FQGNSA. CDR3 DNA sequence: TGTGCCAGCAGCCACAGGGGTAGCGCGGGTGAGCAGTTCTTC. Translated: CASSHRGSAGEQFF.

This sequence joins TRBV7-8 and TRBJ2-2; D is unresolved. Deletions cut 6 bases from V and 9 bases from J, with 8 bases between. Germline-derived CDR1 and CDR2 are SGHVS and FQNEAQ. CDR3 length: 11 amino acids. CDR3 bases: TGTGCCAGCAGTCCCTGGCGGGAGCTGTTTTTT. Translating it yields CASSPWRELFF.

This clonotype is categorized as medium-sized. The chain has TRBV7-8 and TRBJ1-5; 8 bases are shared with TRBD1. The CDR3 is 15 residues long. Trimming took 7 bases from V and 6 from J; bases not matched to a gene: 11. Germline V gene lookup returns CDR1 SGHVS and CDR2 FQNEAQ. The CDR3 coding sequence is TGTGCCAGCACCCAAGACAGGGGCCCGAGTCAGCCCCAGCATTTT. This encodes CASTQDRGPSQPQHF.

V is TRBV7-2 and J is TRBJ2-1; 12 bases match TRBD2. This CDR3 spans 20 amino acids. Per germline, CDR1 SGHTA and CDR2 FQGNSA. The junction had 12 bases not matched to a gene; V was cut back by 1 base and J by 2 bases. CDR3 region: CASSLGAVLAGGLPYNEQFF. The DNA of the CDR3 is TGTGCCAGCAGCTTAGGGGCGGTACTAGCGGGGGGACTTCCCTACAATGAGCAGTTCTTC.

This clonotype turned up a few times. The chain is built from TRBV6-6 and TRBJ1-6; D gene ambiguous. Germline V gene data show CDR1 as MNHNY and CDR2 as SVGAGI (reference sequence). The CDR3 is 15 amino acids. Trimming cost V 5 bases and J 1 base, with 9 bases left between them. The CDR3 bases are TGTGCCAGCAGTAGTCTAAGGTCCTATAATTCACCCCTCCACTTT. The encoded protein is CASSSLRSYNSPLHF.

This clonotype showed up just a few times. The chain has TRBV4-1 and TRBJ2-1, with unresolved D. Germline V CDR1 and CDR2: MGHRA, YSYEKL. V lost 3 bases, J lost 4 bases, and 4 bases lay in between. The CDR3 loop spans 12 amino acids. CDR3 region: CASSHVYNEQFF. The CDR3 DNA follows: TGCGCCAGCAGCCACGTGTACAATGAGCAGTTCTTC.